This entry describes one T cell receptor beta chain. What it binds is unknown. Trimming took 2 bases from V and 5 from J, leaving 9 bases between them. The germline gives CDR1 MGHRA, CDR2 YSYEKL. The CDR3 contains 13 residues. TCRdb fed the reads into MiXCR, producing one record per CDR3 protein. This sample has about 830,000 distinct CDR3 sequences; 30% to 35% occur once, and the top ten carry roughly an eighth. These data are taken from a study of T cell repertoires in cytomegalovirus infection. This receptor was obtained from a human donor in good health (CMV status not recorded). Some clones in this sample may be carry-over from other donors' samples. This chain joins TRBV4-1 and TRBJ1-2; D remains unclear. The starting material was cultured CD8+ T cells from PBMCs, obtained from culture after CMV antigen stimulation. The CDR3 region has the DNA TGCGCCAGCAGCCAAATAGGCCCATATGGCTACACCTTC. Its translation: CASSQIGPYGYTF.